Included here is one T cell receptor beta chain sequence, with context. Its antigen is unidentified. The sample is drawn from a study of shared clonotypes between healthy human individuals. Between the trimmed V and J ends, which lost 6 bases and 5 bases, there was a span of 13 bases. The CDR3 spans 13 residues. Germline-derived CDR1 and CDR2 are MRHNA and SNTAGT. The data were produced by immunoSEQ multiplex PCR, yet TCRdb's version contains in-frame clones alone and is incomplete. The profile shows about 1.1 million clones, approximately 78% of them singletons. Study-level points and caveats: Compared with clonotypes that all four donors shared, non-shared clonotypes had lower generation probabilities.

The rearrangement joins TRBV6-4 to TRBJ1-2; TRBD1 is a possible D gene (5 bases). Sequenced material: memory CD4+ T cells from PBMCs. Subset noted: CD45RA-negative fraction. This TCR was sampled from a man in his late teens or twenties in good health. Some clones in this sample may be carry-over from other donors' samples. CDR3 DNA: TGTGCCAGCAGGTTGACAGAACCTTATGGCTACACCTTC. This encodes CASRLTEPYGYTF.